The clone carrying this T cell receptor beta chain was detected only once. The sample comes from a study of blood T cell repertoires in COVID-19. V lost 3 bases and J lost 3; bases outside the gene matches: 8. The CDR3 has 16 amino acids. CDR1 MRHNA and CDR2 SNTAGT come from the germline V gene. As processed by the authors: Counts of nucleated cells, estimated from reference gene primer amplification, were obtained. Measured with immunoSEQ multiplex PCR; TCRdb has only the in-frame clones, and not every one. V and J calls and clone size follow that table, whereas D and trimming were derived from the DNA. The sample gives 270,000 or so clones, 75% to 90% of which show up once; around 3% is in the top ten.

This rearrangement joins TRBV6-4 to TRBJ2-3; TRBD2 matches at 8 bases. This TCR was recovered from a woman aged 25 to 45 with active or convalescent COVID-19. Material for sequencing was peripheral blood. The CDR3 nucleotides read TGTGCCAGCAGTGATGAGGCGGGGGGAGGGACAGATACGCAGTATTTT. Amino acids: CASSDEAGGGTDTQYF.